This entry lists 18 T cell receptor beta chains sequenced from one sample in a study of Ad26.COV2.S vaccination and SARS-CoV-2 variants. Assay: immunoSEQ multiplex PCR; the TCRdb copy retains only in-frame clones and omits some. The sample carries 40,000 to 55,000 clones, 65% to 90% recorded once. The sequencing here drew on peripheral blood, taken after recovery from COVID-19. All receptors derive from a human donor who had recovered from COVID-19.

The chain links TRBV19 to TRBJ1-1, with D maybe TRBD1 (6 bases). The CDR3 contains 14 residues. CDR1 is LNHDA and CDR2 is SQIVND in the germline V gene (reference sequence). Trimming removed 3 bases from V and 4 bases from J, with 12 bases in between. CDR3 nucleotides: TGTGCCAGTAGTATTGGGAGGGGGACCACTGAAGCTTTCTTT. The encoded protein is CASSIGRGTTEAFF. The variable domain in full, with the rest retrieved from reference TRBV19 and TRBJ1-1, is DGGITQSPKYLFRKEGQNVTLSCEQNLNHDAMYWYRQDPGQGLRLIYYSQIVNDFQKGDIAEGYSVSREKKESFPLTVTSAQKNPTAFYLCASSIGRGTTEAFFGQGTRLTVV.

The chain combines TRBV5-5 with TRBJ1-1; tentative D call: TRBD1 (5 bases). Germline V lookup: CDR1 SGHKS, CDR2 YYEKEE (reference sequence). The CDR3 runs to 16 residues. V lost 6 bases, J lost 1 base, and 19 bases lay in between. CDR3 coding DNA: TGTGCCAGCAATGTGAGTCCGGGACCGACGAACACTGAAGCTTTCTTT. It is translated as CASNVSPGPTNTEAFF.

This chain joins TRBV6-6 and TRBJ1-5, with D perhaps matching TRBD1 (5 bases). CDR1 MNHNY and CDR2 SVGAGI come from the germline V gene (reference sequence). This CDR3 comprises 17 residues. V lost 5 bases and J 4 bases, leaving 21 bases between the germline ends. CDR3 region: CASSQNTERGRNQPQHF. CDR3 nucleotides: TGTGCCAGCAGTCAAAACACGGAGAGGGGACGGAATCAGCCCCAGCATTTT.

This rearrangement joins TRBV5-4 to TRBJ1-1, with 8 bases matching TRBD1. The V gene's germline CDR1 is SGHNT and CDR2 YYREEE (reference sequence). The CDR3 is made up of 17 amino acids. With V trimmed by 2 bases and J by 5 bases, 14 bases remained unmatched. CDR3 protein: CASSFLVGGTGATEAFF. CDR3 in DNA: TGTGCCAGCAGCTTTCTAGTTGGCGGGACAGGAGCGACTGAAGCTTTCTTT.

The rearrangement joins TRBV6-5 to TRBJ2-1; perhaps TRBD1 as D (5 bases). Germline CDR1 MNHEY, CDR2 SVGAGI. V gave up 6 bases and J gave up 6 bases, with 12 bases separating them. The CDR3 loop spans 13 amino acids. CDR3 nucleotide sequence: TGTGCCAGCAGCGCCCTGCAGGGCAATGAGCAGTTCTTC. This sequence encodes CASSALQGNEQFF.

The CDR3 reads CASSLDRGREKLFF. In DNA, the CDR3 is TGTGCCAGCAGTTTAGACAGGGGGCGTGAAAAACTGTTTTTT. The gene calls are TRBV28 and TRBJ1-4; 10 bases line up with TRBD1. CDR1 is MDHEN, CDR2 SYDVKM, per germline. The V and J ends lost 2 bases and 7 bases, in that order; junction bases with no gene match: 1. The CDR3 spans 14 residues.

This clone occurred a few times. The chain carries TRBV7-8 and TRBJ2-1; D unclear. Germline CDR1 is SGHVS and CDR2 is FQNEAQ. This CDR3 spans 17 amino acids. V was trimmed by 4 bases and J by 5 bases, leaving 21 bases between them. CDR3 protein: CASSSPRRMNTHNEQFF. The CDR3 bases are TGTGCCAGCAGCTCTCCCCGACGGATGAATACCCACAATGAGCAGTTCTTC.

The J gene is TRBJ2-3, the V gene TRBV10-2, with 10 bases identical to TRBD2. V trimming: 6 bases; J trimming: 1 base; junction bases outside the gene matches: 7. This CDR3 has 16 amino acids. CDR1 is WSHSY, CDR2 SAAADI, per germline. The CDR3 loop is CASSASLAGGTDTQYF. CDR3 in DNA: TGCGCCAGCAGCGCCAGTCTAGCGGGGGGCACAGATACGCAGTATTTT.

This chain connects TRBV4-2 to TRBJ2-1; the D is unclear. The CDR3 has 12 residues. V lost 5 bases and J 5 bases, leaving 7 bases between the germline ends. Germline V gene data show CDR1 as LGHNA and CDR2 as YNFKEQ. The CDR3 loop reads CASSRENNEQFF. CDR3 nucleotides: TGTGCCAGCAGCAGGGAAAACAATGAGCAGTTCTTC.

The gene calls are TRBV9 and TRBJ1-5, with a possible D match to TRBD1 (6 bases). Germline V gene data show CDR1 as SGDLS and CDR2 as YYNGEE. CDR3 size: 15 residues. Trimming pared 0 bases from V and 3 bases from J, leaving 10 bases between. The CDR3 protein is CASSVEGGINQPQHF. Written as DNA, the CDR3 is TGTGCCAGCAGCGTAGAGGGGGGGATCAATCAGCCCCAGCATTTT.

This clone appeared a single time. CDR3 DNA: TGTGCCAGCAGTTACCCCGCTGGACATTCACCCCTCCACTTT. Translated, it gives CASSYPAGHSPLHF. This sequence joins TRBV6-6 and TRBJ1-6; D remains unclear. The CDR3 has 14 amino acids. Trimming shortened V by 2 bases and J by 8 bases, and 10 bases separated the two germline ends. Looked up from germline, CDR1 is MNHNY and CDR2 is SVGAGI (reference sequence).

The chain is built from TRBV24-1 and TRBJ1-1, with TRBD1 matching 10 bases. The germline gives CDR1 KGHDR, CDR2 SFDVKD. The J segment lost 5 bases and the V segment lost 7 bases, leaving 6 bases of the junction unmatched. This CDR3 has 14 residues. The CDR3 loop reads CATRAGQGRTEAFF. Here the CDR3 DNA reads TGTGCCACCAGGGCGGGACAGGGGCGGACTGAAGCTTTCTTT.

V usage is TRBV24-1 and J usage is TRBJ2-3; D gene uncertain. V was clipped by 5 bases and J by 0 bases, with 8 bases between them. Germline lookup yields CDR1 KGHDR and CDR2 SFDVKD. The CDR3 runs 14 residues. CDR3 sequence: CATSVGGSTDTQYF. As DNA, the CDR3 is TGTGCCACCAGTGTCGGCGGAAGCACAGATACGCAGTATTTT.

The chain has TRBV15 and TRBJ2-3; no firm D call. V shed 3 bases and J shed 6 bases, with 7 bases lying between them. The CDR3 loop spans 12 amino acids. Looked up from germline, CDR1 is LNHNV and CDR2 is YYDKDF (reference sequence). The CDR3 loop reads CATSRPFDTQYF. CDR3 DNA sequence: TGTGCCACCAGCAGGCCGTTTGATACGCAGTATTTT.

The chain uses TRBV5-1 and TRBJ1-1; no clear D gene. The CDR3 sequence is 13 residues long. Germline V gives CDR1 SGHRS, CDR2 YFSETQ. Trimming left V 3 bases short and J 7 bases short, with 13 bases between. CDR3 nucleotides: TGCGCCAGCAGCTCCCAGGCCCCCAATGAAGCTTTCTTT. Amino acid sequence: CASSSQAPNEAFF.

The chain couples TRBV13 to TRBJ2-3, with 10 bases fitting TRBD2. J lost 7 bases, V lost 7 bases, and 14 bases had no gene match. The length of the CDR3 is 16 residues. CDR1 and CDR2 (germline): PRHDT, FYEKMQ (reference sequence). CDR3 DNA: TGTGCCAGCAAAGGCGATGGGACTAGCGAAGGAAATACGCAGTATTTT. This encodes CASKGDGTSEGNTQYF.

This clone was found a few times. CDR3 nucleotides: TGTGCCATCAGTGATGGGACATCTGCAACTAATGAAAAACTGTTTTTT. Translating it yields CAISDGTSATNEKLFF. This sequence joins TRBV10-3 and TRBJ1-4; D possibly corresponds to TRBD1 (6 bases). The germline V gene encodes CDR1 ENHRY and CDR2 SYGVKD. V lost 3 bases to trimming and J lost 0 bases, with 11 bases between them. CDR3 size: 16 residues.

The V gene is TRBV2, the J gene TRBJ1-6; D gene ambiguous. The CDR3 runs 15 residues. V dropped 3 bases and J dropped 0 bases, with 6 bases sitting between them. Germline CDR1 reads SNHLY; CDR2 reads FYNNEI. In DNA, the CDR3 is TGTGCCAGCAGTGACCGGAGCTCCTATAATTCACCCCTCCACTTT. Translation gives CASSDRSSYNSPLHF.